This T cell receptor beta chain was recorded in a study of type 1 regulatory T cells. On the study more broadly: T-allo10 is a Tr1-enriched, alloantigen-specific CD4 T cell product made in vitro.

Germline V gives CDR1 SGHDT, CDR2 YYEEEE. The V end was cut by 1 base, the J end by 4 bases, with 2 bases between. This CDR3 region has 11 residues. On this clonotype itself: Its target is not known.

One entry per CDR3 protein results from TCRdb running MiXCR on the reads. Of about 62,000 distinct CDR3 sequences in the sample, 55% to 65% were seen once. This receptor was identified in a human donor in good health. The genes are TRBV5-6 and TRBJ2-5; D unresolved. Input material: cultured non-Tr1 T cells, either the whole culture or a sorted T cell fraction (not recorded which). CDR3 sequence (DNA): TGTGCCAGCAGCTTGTTAGAGACCCAGTACTTC. Amino acid sequence: CASSLLETQYF.